This passage covers 5 T cell receptor beta chains from one sample sequenced in a study of early T cells in non-severe SARS-CoV-2 infection. TCRdb called the 5' RACE reads again in MiXCR, with one record for every CDR3 protein. There are around 100,000 distinct CDR3 sequences in the sample; less than 15% occur only once, and less than 8% lies in the top ten. Sequenced sample: whole blood. The origin of the receptors is an adult who was a healthcare worker with PCR-confirmed SARS-CoV-2 infection or an uninfected control (not recorded which).

The gene calls are TRBV7-6 and TRBJ2-3; D unresolved. The CDR3 length is 15 residues. The V gene lost 5 bases and the J gene lost 2 bases, with 14 bases spanning the gap. The germline gives CDR1 SGHVS, CDR2 FNYEAQ. CDR3 region: CASSRAGRATDTQYF. DNA of the CDR3: TGTGCCAGCAGCCGAGCAGGTAGGGCCACAGATACGCAGTATTTT.

The chain is built from TRBV4-1 and TRBJ2-1; 10 nucleotides line up with TRBD2. The CDR3 has 16 residues. The germline gives CDR1 MGHRA, CDR2 YSYEKL. Trimming removed 0 bases from V and 6 bases from J; junction bases left unmatched: 5. Here the CDR3 reads CASSQETSGYSNEQFF. The CDR3 nucleotides are TGCGCCAGCAGCCAAGAGACTAGCGGGTACTCCAATGAGCAGTTCTTC.

The gene calls are TRBV4-3 and TRBJ1-4; D is unclear. The CDR3 runs 18 residues. CDR1 LGHNA and CDR2 YSLEER come from the germline V gene. Trimming removed 0 bases from V and 0 bases from J, with 14 bases in between. This CDR3 is CASSQDGKEFATNEKLFF. CDR3 nucleotide sequence: TGCGCCAGCAGCCAAGATGGAAAGGAGTTTGCAACTAATGAAAAACTGTTTTTT.

The chain carries TRBV6-2 or TRBV6-3 and TRBJ2-1; D unresolved. The CDR3 covers 14 residues. With 2 bases removed from V and 4 bases from J, the gap between germline ends came to 9 bases. CDR1 and CDR2 from the germline V gene are MNHEY and SVGEGT. CDR3 sequence reads: CASSYLDLYNEQFF. CDR3 sequence (DNA): TGTGCCAGCAGTTACCTGGACCTATACAATGAGCAGTTCTTC.

Remarks on this clonotype: This may arise from a read error, as a much more abundant clone is one base away. The chain couples TRBV7-2 to TRBJ2-1; a weak D match, TRBD1 (6 bases). Deletions cut 2 bases from V and 7 bases from J, with 15 bases between. Germline-derived CDR1 and CDR2 are SGHTA and FQGNSA. This CDR3 is built from 15 residues. The CDR3 nucleotides read TGTGCCAGCAGCTTACTTGGTCAGAGGGGGAATGAGCAGTTCTTC. It specifies CASSLLGQRGNEQFF.